The present TCR beta chain was sequenced within a study of blood T cell repertoires in COVID-19. V was clipped by 5 bases and J by 7 bases; unmatched bases: 7. Germline V gene lookup returns CDR1 MNHEY and CDR2 SMNVEV (reference sequence). This CDR3 has 13 amino acids. Assay used: immunoSEQ multiplex PCR; TCRdb lists only in-frame clones, some missing. The sample yields around 130,000 clones, 75% to 90% seen once. The sequence was collected from a man between 70 and 80 years old with active or convalescent COVID-19. The chain joins TRBV27 to TRBJ1-1; TRBD1 matches at 7 bases. Material for sequencing was peripheral blood. The CDR3 reads CASSVAGGFEAFF. CDR3 bases: TGTGCCAGCAGTGTCGCAGGGGGGTTTGAAGCTTTCTTT.